Each of the 2 T cell receptor beta chains below was sequenced from the same sample in a study of blood T cell repertoires in COVID-19 (dated by TCRdb to between 2020 and 2021). Library method: the immunoSEQ multiplex PCR assay. This is the immuneACCESS table as TCRdb keeps it, with only in-frame sequences that have V and J called. A part of the clones is gone; compared with another copy, unresolved V genes explain less than half, and the rest is unexplained. A total of fewer than 250,000 clones appear in this sample, roughly 84% of them only once. The ten most abundant clones make up 3% to 3.5% of the sample. The specimen sequenced was PBMCs or T cells enriched from blood (not recorded which). These receptors originate from a woman aged 25 to 39 who had been exposed to COVID-19.

This rearrangement joins TRBV7-9 to TRBJ1-2; 9 bases are shared with TRBD1. CDR1 and CDR2 from the germline V gene are SEHNR and FQNEAQ (reference sequence). J gave up 6 bases and V 4 bases, and 3 bases lay outside the gene matches. The CDR3 length is 13 residues. The CDR3 region has the DNA TGTGCCAGCAGCTCGGGGACAGGGAATGGCTACACCTTC. Translation: CASSSGTGNGYTF.

In this sample, this clone turned up a few times. The chain employs TRBV27 and TRBJ2-4; 12 nucleotides align to TRBD2. V dropped 5 bases and J dropped 1; count of bases not matched to a gene: 12. The germline V gene encodes CDR1 MNHEY and CDR2 SMNVEV (reference sequence). CDR3 length: 19 residues. CDR3 nucleotide sequence: TGTGCCAGCAGTCCAACCCGGCTAGCGGGGGGGCCGGCCAAAAACATTCAGTACTTC. Encoded protein: CASSPTRLAGGPAKNIQYF.